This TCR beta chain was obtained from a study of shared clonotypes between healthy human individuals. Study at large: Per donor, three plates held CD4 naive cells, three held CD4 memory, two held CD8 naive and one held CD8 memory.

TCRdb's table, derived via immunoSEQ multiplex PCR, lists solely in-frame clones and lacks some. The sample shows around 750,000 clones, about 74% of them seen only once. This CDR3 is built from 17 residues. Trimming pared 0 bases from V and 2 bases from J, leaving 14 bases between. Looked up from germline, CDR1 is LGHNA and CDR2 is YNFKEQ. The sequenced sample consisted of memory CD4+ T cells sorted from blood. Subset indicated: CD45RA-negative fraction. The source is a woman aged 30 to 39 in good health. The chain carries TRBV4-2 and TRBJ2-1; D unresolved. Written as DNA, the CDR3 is TGTGCCAGCAGCCAAGATCAAGCGCCCTACACCTACAATGAGCAGTTCTTC. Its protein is CASSQDQAPYTYNEQFF.